This TCR beta chain was documented in a study of graft-versus-host responses after intestinal transplantation (dated by TCRdb to 2020 to 2022). Looking at the study overall: Multivisceral, liver-intestinal, or isolated intestinal transplants were received by the recipients. Every recipient was given anti-thymocyte globulin induction, followed by approximately 3 years of maintenance tacrolimus and steroids. After intestinal transplantation, graft-versus-host and host-versus-graft alloreactive T cell clones were followed in the graft, circulation and bone marrow using bulk TCR-beta CDR3 sequencing. Alloreactive clones were identified by sequencing pre-transplant mixed lymphocyte reaction products and comparing these products with unstimulated pre-transplant donor and recipient T cells. A cohort of around 25 intestinal transplant recipients, including one retransplant, was enrolled, and 3 patients lacking pretransplant specimens were excluded. Donor T cell macrochimerism was defined as a peak of at least 4% donor T cells among recipient peripheral blood mononuclear cells. Rather than going through the commercial service, samples from a few later patients were sequenced in-house on an Illumina MiSeq and processed with MiXCR.

Library method: the immunoSEQ multiplex PCR assay. For most patients, genomic DNA was isolated with the Qiagen DNeasy Blood and Tissue Kit and sent frozen to Adaptive Biotechnologies for TCR sequencing. Adaptive Biotechnologies carried out high-throughput TCR-beta CDR3 sequencing of genomic DNA for most patients. Per the source publication's procedure: TCR sequencing data were retrieved from Adaptive's ImmunoSEQ software for roughly 17 patients, whereas a few other patients were processed with MiXCR and VDJtools. To correct CD4 versus CD8 sorting errors, any sequence found in both subsets at a frequency ratio below 5:1 was removed. CDR3 nucleotide sequences shared between donor and recipient were removed because their origin could not be assigned. To count as alloreactive, a clone needed at least 2-fold expansion over unstimulated cells and a minimum CFSE-low frequency of 0.002% (template counts) or 0.001% (read counts). Clones detected in sequenced pre-transplant spleen, lymph node, or MLR CFSE-low populations of the donor or recipient were defined as mappable. The cumulative frequency of alloreactive clones was calculated as a percentage of all sequences, weighted by copy number. The source is immuneACCESS, and TCRdb retained only in-frame sequences with V and J called. Part of the clones is not carried over; for the studies checked, unresolved V genes explain less than half of this, and the remainder is unexplained. The V and J calls and clone size come from that table; D and trimming were worked out from the DNA. Present in this sample are under 100,000 clones, 85% to 95% of which were seen just once. The ten most abundant clones make up roughly 0.37% of the sample.

The cysteine opens and the phenylalanine closes a CDR3 of 15 amino acids. Only CDR3 DNA remains: 45 bases, in frame from the first base. From V the trimming removes 3 bases and from J it removes 2 bases, while the gene matches leave 5 bases of the junction unaccounted for. CDR1 and CDR2 were assigned from the germline V gene as LGHNA and YSLEER. Regarding this clone: The clone's antigen remains unknown. No base quality values were provided; no much bigger clone lies one nucleotide off.

This sample's time point label indicates: cells obtained before transplantation from donor or recipient. CD3+CD4+ and CD3+CD8+ populations were FACS-sorted from unstimulated pre-transplant donor and recipient cells taken from spleen or lymph nodes. Study-level results and caveats: In patients with donor T cell macrochimerism, the allografts had high GvH to HvG T cell clonal ratios. The conclusions were limited by the relatively low number and heterogeneity of the intestinal transplant patients. Early after transplant, declines in HvG clones were associated with peak levels of circulating GvH clones. GvH clones turned up in recipient bone marrow, with some appearing earlier in ileal mucosa or blood, a pattern consistent with an intestinal mucosal origin.

The sequence was collected from a human donor who was the organ donor for an intestinal transplant. The specimen comprised unstimulated CD8+ T cells sorted from spleen or lymph node cells, sampled before transplant. The rearranged segments are TRBV4-3 and TRBJ2-7; 9 of the junction bases match TRBD1. The DNA sequence is as follows: TGCGCCAGCAGCCAGGCGGGACAGGGCACCTACGAGCAGTACTTC. The translation is CASSQAGQGTYEQYF.